The TCR beta chain described here comes from a study of blood T cell repertoires in COVID-19. Study-wide background: Sites in the United States, Italy and Spain provided acute and convalescent COVID-19 samples. PBMCs, B-cell-depleted T cells, or T cells provided the cDNA or gDNA that made up the material.

The CDR3 has 17 residues. The germline V gene has CDR1 KGHSH and CDR2 LQKENI. Trimming took 0 bases from V and 8 from J; bases not matched to a gene: 15. Original handling: Cell counts per sample came from amplifying reference gene primers. Some clones are missing from TCRdb's copy, which holds only in-frame ones; the method was immunoSEQ multiplex PCR. The V and J calls and clone size were taken over from that table, and D and trimming were inferred from the DNA. The sample carries 300,000 to 350,000 clones, 90% to 95% recorded once. This TCR was sampled from a woman aged 18-35 years who had recovered from COVID-19. The sample consisted of peripheral blood. The chain uses TRBV18 and TRBJ1-2, with 7 nucleotides matching TRBD1. The CDR3 spells CASSPPWDPAGGQGYTF. For the CDR3, the DNA is TGTGCCAGCTCACCACCGTGGGACCCGGCAGGGGGACAGGGCTACACCTTC.